The rows below give T cell receptor beta chains drawn from one sample of a study of T cells after yellow fever vaccination. A single record per CDR3 protein comes from TCRdb applying MiXCR to the 5' RACE reads. The repertoire holds a few hundred thousand distinct CDR3 sequences, about 4% seen once, with roughly 25% in the top ten. The sample here was PBMCs, taken 5 days after the yellow fever booster vaccination. All receptors come from a man younger than 35 who received the YFV17D yellow fever vaccine. Each CDR3 is given with its conserved first and last residue. Clone size appears in some rows only: once, few, many, or a class for an expanded clone.

j_gene,abundance,v_gene,CDR3aa
TRBJ2-5,few,TRBV7-2,CASSLALGRETQYF
TRBJ2-3,.,TRBV10-3,CAINGAADTQYF
TRBJ2-1,many,TRBV5-1,CASSLQYDEQFF
TRBJ2-3,few,TRBV12-3/TRBV12-4,CASSWPTGGTQYF
TRBJ2-2,few,TRBV6-5,CAGGNNTGELFF
TRBJ2-1,.,TRBV6-2/TRBV6-3,CASSPRLAGWYNEQFF
TRBJ1-1,.,TRBV20-1,CSARWSVMNTEAFF
TRBJ1-1,few,TRBV2,CASRDISWSFF
TRBJ1-4,few,TRBV30,CAWSALRQVGNEKLFF
TRBJ2-7,many,TRBV18,CASSSQGQSYEQYF
TRBJ2-1,.,TRBV5-1,CASSRNYNEQFF
TRBJ2-5,many,TRBV6-5,CASSYSGLAGGETQYF
TRBJ1-1,few,TRBV4-3,CASSRDTGYPSAFF
TRBJ2-3,few,TRBV7-9,CASSPQTFWTGTDTQYF
TRBJ1-1,few,TRBV10-2,CASSSVGIRAFF
TRBJ1-1,many,TRBV7-6,CASSLQNWGEAFF